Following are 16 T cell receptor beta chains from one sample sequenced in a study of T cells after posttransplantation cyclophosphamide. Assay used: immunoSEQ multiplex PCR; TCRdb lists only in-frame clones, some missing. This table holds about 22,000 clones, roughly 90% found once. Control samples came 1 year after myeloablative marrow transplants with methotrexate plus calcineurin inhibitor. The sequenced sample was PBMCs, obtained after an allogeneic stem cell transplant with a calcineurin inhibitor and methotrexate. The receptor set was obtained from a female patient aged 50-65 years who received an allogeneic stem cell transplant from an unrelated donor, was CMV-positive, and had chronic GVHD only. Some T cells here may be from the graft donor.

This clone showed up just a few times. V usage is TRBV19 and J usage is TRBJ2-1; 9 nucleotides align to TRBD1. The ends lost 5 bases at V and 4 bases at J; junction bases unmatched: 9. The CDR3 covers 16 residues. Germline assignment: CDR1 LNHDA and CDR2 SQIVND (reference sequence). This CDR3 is CASSARDRGYYNEQFF. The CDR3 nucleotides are TGTGCCAGTAGTGCCCGCGACAGGGGGTATTACAATGAGCAGTTCTTC.

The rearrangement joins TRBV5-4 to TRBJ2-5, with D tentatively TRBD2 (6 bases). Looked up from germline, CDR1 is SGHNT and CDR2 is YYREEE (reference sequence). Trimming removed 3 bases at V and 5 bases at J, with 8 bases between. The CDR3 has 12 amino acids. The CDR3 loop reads CASSSGRETQYF. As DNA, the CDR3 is TGTGCCAGCAGCTCTGGGAGGGAGACCCAGTACTTC.

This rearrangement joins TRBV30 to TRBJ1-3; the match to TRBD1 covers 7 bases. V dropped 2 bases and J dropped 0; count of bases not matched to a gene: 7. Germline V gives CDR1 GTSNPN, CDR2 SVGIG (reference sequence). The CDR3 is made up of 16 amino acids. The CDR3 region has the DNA TGTGCCTGGAGTCGGCCAGGGGGGAACTCTGGAAACACCATATATTTT. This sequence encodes CAWSRPGGNSGNTIYF.

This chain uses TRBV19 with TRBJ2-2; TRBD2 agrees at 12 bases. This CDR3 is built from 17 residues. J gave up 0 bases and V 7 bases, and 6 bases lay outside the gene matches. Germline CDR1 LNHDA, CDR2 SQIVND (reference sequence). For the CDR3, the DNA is TGTGCCAGTAACTTTGGACTAGCGGGAACGAACACCGGGGAGCTGTTTTTT. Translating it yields CASNFGLAGTNTGELFF.

CDR3 sequence (DNA): TGTGCCAGTAGTATGGACCACAGGGGGCCCGGACAGCCCCAGCATTTT. This codes for CASSMDHRGPGQPQHF. The chain has TRBV19 and TRBJ1-5, with 9 bases fitting TRBD1. Germline CDR1 reads LNHDA; CDR2 reads SQIVND (reference sequence). The CDR3 contains 16 residues. Trimming took 3 bases from V and 7 from J; bases not matched to a gene: 10.

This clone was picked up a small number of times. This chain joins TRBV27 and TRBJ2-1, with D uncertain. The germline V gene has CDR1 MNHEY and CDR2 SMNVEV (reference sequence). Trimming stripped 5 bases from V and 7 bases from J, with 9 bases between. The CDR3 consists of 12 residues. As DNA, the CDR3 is TGTGCCAGCAGTACCGACAAAAATGAGCAGTTCTTC. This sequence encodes CASSTDKNEQFF.

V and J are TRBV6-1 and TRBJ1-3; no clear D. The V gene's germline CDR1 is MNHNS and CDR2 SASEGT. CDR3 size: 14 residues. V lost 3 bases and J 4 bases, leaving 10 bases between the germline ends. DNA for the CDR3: TGTGCCAGCAGTGAGATGGAGCCAGGAAACACCATATATTTT. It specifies CASSEMEPGNTIYF.

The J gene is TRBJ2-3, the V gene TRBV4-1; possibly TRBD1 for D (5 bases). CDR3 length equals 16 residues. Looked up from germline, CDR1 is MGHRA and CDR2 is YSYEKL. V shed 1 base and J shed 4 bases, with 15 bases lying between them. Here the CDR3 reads CASSQGGYPVADTQYF. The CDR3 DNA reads TGCGCCAGCAGCCAAGGGGGCTACCCGGTCGCAGATACGCAGTATTTT.

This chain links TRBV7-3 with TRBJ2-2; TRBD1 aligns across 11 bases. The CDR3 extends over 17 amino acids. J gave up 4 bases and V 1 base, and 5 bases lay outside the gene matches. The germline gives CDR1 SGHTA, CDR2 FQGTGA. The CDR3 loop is CASSLNPGTGGTGELFF. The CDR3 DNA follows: TGTGCCAGCAGCTTAAACCCCGGGACAGGGGGCACCGGGGAGCTGTTTTTT.

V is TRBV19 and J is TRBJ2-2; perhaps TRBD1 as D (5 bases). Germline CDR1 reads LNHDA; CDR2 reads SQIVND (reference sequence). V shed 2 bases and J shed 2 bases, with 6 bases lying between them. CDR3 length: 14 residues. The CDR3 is CASSIQGNTGELFF. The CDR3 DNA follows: TGTGCCAGTAGTATACAGGGCAACACCGGGGAGCTGTTTTTT.

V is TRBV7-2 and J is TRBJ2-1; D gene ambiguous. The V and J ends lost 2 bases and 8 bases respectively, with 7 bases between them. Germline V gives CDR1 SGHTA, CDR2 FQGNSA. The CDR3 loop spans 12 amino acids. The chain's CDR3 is CASSLYLDEQFF. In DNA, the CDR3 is TGTGCCAGCAGCTTATATCTAGATGAGCAGTTCTTC.

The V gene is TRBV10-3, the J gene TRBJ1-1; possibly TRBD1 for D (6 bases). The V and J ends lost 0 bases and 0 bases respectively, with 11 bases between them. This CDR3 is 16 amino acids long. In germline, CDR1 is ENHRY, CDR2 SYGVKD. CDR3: CAISESGAGLNTEAFF. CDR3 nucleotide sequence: TGTGCCATCAGTGAGTCGGGGGCAGGGTTGAACACTGAAGCTTTCTTT.

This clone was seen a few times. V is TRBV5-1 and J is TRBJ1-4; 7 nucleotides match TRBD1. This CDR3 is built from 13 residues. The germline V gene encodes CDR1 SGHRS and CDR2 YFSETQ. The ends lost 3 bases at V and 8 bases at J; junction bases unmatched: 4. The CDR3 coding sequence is TGCGCCAGCAGCTCTCAGGGGGGAGAAAAACTGTTTTTT. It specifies CASSSQGGEKLFF. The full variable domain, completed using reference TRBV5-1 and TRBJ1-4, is KAGVTQTPRYLIKTRGQQVTLSCSPISGHRSVSWYQQTPGQGLQFLFEYFSETQRNKGNFPGRFSGRQFSNSRSEMNVSTLELGDSALYLCASSSQGGEKLFFGSGTQLSVL.

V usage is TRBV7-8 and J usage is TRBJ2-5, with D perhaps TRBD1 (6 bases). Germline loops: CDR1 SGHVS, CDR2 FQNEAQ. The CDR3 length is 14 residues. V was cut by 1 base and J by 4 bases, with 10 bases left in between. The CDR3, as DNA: TGTGCCAGCAGCTTAGTCGCAGGGGCAGAGACCCAGTACTTC. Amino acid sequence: CASSLVAGAETQYF.

DNA of the CDR3: TGCGCCAGCAGCCCAGGGGACACGGGATACGAGCAGTACTTC. Protein product: CASSPGDTGYEQYF. V and J are TRBV5-1 and TRBJ2-7; TRBD1 might be the D (6 bases). From germline, CDR1 is SGHRS and CDR2 YFSETQ. The CDR3 loop spans 14 amino acids. The germline V and J ends were trimmed by 4 bases and 4 bases, with 15 bases remaining between them.

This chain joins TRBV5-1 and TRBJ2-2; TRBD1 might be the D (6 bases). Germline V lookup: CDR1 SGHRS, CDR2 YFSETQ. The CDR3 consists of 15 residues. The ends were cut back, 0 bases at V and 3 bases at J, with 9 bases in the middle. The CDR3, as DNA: TGCGCCAGCAGCTTGGGACAGGTTTACACCGGGGAGCTGTTTTTT. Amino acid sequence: CASSLGQVYTGELFF.